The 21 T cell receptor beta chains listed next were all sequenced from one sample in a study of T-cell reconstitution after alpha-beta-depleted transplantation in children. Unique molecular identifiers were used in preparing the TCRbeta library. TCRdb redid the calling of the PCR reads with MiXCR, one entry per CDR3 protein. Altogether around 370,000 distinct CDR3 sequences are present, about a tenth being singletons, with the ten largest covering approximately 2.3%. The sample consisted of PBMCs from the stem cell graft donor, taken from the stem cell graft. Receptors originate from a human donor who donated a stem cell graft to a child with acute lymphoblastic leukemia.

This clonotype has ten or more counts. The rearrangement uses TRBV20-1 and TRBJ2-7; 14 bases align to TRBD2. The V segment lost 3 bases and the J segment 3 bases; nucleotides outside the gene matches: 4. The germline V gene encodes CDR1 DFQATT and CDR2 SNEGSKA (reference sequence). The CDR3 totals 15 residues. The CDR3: CSARGLAGESYEQYF. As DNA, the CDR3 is TGCAGTGCTAGGGGACTAGCGGGAGAAAGCTACGAGCAGTACTTC.

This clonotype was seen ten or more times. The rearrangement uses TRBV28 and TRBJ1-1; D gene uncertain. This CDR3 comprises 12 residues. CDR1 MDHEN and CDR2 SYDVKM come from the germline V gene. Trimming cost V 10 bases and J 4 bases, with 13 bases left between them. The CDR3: CAIYNPPTEAFF. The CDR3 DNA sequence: TGTGCCATTTATAACCCCCCCACTGAAGCTTTCTTT.

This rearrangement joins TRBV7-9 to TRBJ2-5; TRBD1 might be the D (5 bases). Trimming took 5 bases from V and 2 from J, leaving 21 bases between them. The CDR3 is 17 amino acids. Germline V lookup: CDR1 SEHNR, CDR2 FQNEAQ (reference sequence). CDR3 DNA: TGTGCCAGCAGCCCAGACAGTGGGGAAGGTCCTCAAGAGACCCAGTACTTC. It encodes CASSPDSGEGPQETQYF.

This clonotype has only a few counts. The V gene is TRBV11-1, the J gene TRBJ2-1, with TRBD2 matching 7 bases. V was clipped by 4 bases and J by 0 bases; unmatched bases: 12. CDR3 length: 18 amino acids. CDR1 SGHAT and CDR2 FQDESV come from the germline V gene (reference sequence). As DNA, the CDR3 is TGTGCCAGCAGCTCCCCCGTTGCCGGCGGGAGCTCCTACAATGAGCAGTTCTTC. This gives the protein CASSSPVAGGSSYNEQFF.

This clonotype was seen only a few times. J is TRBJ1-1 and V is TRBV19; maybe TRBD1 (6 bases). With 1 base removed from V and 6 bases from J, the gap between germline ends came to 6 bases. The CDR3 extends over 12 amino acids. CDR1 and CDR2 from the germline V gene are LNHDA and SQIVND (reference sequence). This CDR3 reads CASSIGGPEAFF. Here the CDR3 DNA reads TGTGCCAGTAGTATAGGGGGGCCTGAAGCTTTCTTT.

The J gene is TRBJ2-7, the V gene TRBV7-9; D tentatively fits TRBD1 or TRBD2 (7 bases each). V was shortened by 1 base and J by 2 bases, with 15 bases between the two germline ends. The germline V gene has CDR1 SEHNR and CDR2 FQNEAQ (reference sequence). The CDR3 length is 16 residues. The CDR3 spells CASSLGEGQKTYEQYF. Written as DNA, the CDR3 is TGTGCCAGCAGCTTAGGGGAGGGACAGAAAACCTACGAGCAGTACTTC.

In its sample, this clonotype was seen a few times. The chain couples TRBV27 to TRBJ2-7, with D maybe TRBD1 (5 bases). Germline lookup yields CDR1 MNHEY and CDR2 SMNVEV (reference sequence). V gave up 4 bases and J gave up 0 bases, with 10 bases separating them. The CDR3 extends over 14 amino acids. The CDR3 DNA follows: TGTGCCAGCAGTTCGACAGCGCTCTCCTACGAGCAGTACTTC. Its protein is CASSSTALSYEQYF.

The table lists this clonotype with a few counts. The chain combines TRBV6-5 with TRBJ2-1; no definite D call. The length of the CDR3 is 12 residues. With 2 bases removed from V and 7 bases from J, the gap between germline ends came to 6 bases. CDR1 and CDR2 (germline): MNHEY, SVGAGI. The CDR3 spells CASSYVGNEQFF. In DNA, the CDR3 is TGTGCCAGCAGTTACGTGGGGAATGAGCAGTTCTTC.

The DNA for the CDR3 is TGCGCCAGCAGCTTGGTTGGAGCGGGGGACCAAGAGACCCAGTACTTC. Protein: CASSLVGAGDQETQYF. The V call is TRBV5-1, the J call TRBJ2-5, with 8 bases identical to TRBD2. With 0 bases clipped from V and 0 bases from J, the junction kept 4 bases outside the gene matches. The CDR3 spans 16 residues. Germline CDR1 reads SGHRS; CDR2 reads YFSETQ.

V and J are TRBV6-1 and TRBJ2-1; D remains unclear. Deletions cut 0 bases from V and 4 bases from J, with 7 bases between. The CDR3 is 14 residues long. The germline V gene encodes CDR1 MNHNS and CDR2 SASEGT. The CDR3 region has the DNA TGTGCCAGCAGTGAAGCTCCGGGTTACAATGAGCAGTTCTTC. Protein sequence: CASSEAPGYNEQFF.

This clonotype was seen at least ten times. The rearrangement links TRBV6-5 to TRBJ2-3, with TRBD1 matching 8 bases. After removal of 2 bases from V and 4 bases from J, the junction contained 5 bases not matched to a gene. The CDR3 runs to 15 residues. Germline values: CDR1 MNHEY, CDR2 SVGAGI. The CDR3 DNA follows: TGTGCCAGCAGTTACGGACAGGGAAGCGCAGATACGCAGTATTTT. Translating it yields CASSYGQGSADTQYF.

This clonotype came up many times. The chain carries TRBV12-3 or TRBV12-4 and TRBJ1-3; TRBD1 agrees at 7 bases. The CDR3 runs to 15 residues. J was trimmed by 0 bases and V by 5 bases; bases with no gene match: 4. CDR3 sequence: CASSRTGLSGNTIYF. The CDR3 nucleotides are TGTGCCAGCAGTCGGACAGGACTCTCTGGAAACACCATATATTTT.

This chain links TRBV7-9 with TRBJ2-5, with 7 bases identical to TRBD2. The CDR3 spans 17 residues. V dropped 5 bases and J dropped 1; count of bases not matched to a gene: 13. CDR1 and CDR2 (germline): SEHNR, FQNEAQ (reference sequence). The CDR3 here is CASSLLGRGGRQETQYF. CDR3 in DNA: TGTGCCAGCAGCCTCCTCGGGCGGGGAGGGCGCCAAGAGACCCAGTACTTC.

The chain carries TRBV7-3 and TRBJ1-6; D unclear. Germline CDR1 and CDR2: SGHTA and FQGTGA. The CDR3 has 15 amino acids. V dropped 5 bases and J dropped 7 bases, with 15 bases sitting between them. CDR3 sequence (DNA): TGTGCCAGCAGCCTAGTGCGCATTCGGAATTCACCCCTCCACTTT. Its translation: CASSLVRIRNSPLHF.

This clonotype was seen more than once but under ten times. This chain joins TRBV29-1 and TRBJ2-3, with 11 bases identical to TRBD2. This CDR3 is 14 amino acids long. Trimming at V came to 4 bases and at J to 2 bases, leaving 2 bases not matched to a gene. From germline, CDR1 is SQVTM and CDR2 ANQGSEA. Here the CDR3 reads CSVVGLAATDTQYF. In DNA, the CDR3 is TGCAGCGTTGTGGGACTAGCGGCCACAGATACGCAGTATTTT.

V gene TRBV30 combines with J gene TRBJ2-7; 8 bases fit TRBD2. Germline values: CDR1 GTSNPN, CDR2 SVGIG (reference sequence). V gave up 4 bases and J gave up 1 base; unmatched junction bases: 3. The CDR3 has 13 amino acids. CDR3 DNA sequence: TGTGCCTGGACGGGACTAGGGTCCTACGAGCAGTACTTC. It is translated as CAWTGLGSYEQYF. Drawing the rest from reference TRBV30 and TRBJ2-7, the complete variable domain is SQTIHQWPATLVQPVGSPLSLECTVEGTSNPNLYWYRQAAGRGLQLLFYSVGIGQISSEVPQNLSASRPQDRQFILSSKKLLLSDSGFYLCAWTGLGSYEQYFGPGTRLTVT.

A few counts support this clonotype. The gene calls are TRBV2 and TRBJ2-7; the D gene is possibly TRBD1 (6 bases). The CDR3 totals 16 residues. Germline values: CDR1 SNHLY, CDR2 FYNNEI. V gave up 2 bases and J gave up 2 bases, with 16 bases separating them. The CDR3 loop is CASSEQGRIPPYEQYF. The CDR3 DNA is TGTGCCAGCAGTGAACAGGGGCGCATTCCACCCTACGAGCAGTACTTC.

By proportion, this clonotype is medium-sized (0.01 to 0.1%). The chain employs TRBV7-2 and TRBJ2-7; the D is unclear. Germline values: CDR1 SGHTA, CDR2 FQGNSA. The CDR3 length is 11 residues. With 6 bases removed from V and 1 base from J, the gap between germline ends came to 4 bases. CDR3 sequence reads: CASSLSYEQYF. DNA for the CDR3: TGTGCCAGCAGTTTATCCTACGAGCAGTACTTC.

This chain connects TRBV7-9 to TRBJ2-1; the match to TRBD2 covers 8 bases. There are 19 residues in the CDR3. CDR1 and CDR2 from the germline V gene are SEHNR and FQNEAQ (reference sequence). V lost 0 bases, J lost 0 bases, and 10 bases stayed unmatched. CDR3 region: CASSLAVGSGMSSYNEQFF. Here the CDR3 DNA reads TGTGCCAGCAGCTTAGCGGTGGGTAGCGGGATGAGCTCCTACAATGAGCAGTTCTTC.

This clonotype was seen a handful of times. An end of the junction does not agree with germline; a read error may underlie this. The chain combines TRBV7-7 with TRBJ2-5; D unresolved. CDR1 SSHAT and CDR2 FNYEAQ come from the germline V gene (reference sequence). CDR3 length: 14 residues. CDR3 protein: CASSSSYASETQYF. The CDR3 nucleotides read TGTGCTAGCAGCTCCTCCTACGCGTCAGAGACCCAGTACTTC.

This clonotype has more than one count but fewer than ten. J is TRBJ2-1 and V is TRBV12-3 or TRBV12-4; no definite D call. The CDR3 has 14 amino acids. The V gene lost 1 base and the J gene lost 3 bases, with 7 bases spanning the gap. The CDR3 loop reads CASSLEVDYNEQFF. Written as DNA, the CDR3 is TGTGCCAGCAGTTTAGAAGTGGACTACAATGAGCAGTTCTTC.